Below, 14 T cell receptor beta chains from the same sample are listed, as sequenced in a study of cytomegalovirus exposure and HLA in healthy donors. Researchers ran the PCR with 60 Vbeta and 13 Jbeta primers. The repertoire was sequenced with immunoSEQ multiplex PCR; TCRdb's copy has only in-frame clones and lacks some. The sample lists roughly 200,000 clones; around four fifths were seen once. Sequencing was done on a sample of PBMCs. These TCRs come from a woman in her thirties or forties in good health and CMV-seronegative.

A single count supports this clone. This chain joins TRBV19 and TRBJ2-2, with 7 bases matching TRBD2. Germline-derived CDR1 and CDR2 are LNHDA and SQIVND (reference sequence). J was trimmed by 9 bases and V by 3 bases; bases with no gene match: 4. This CDR3 contains 13 residues. The CDR3 DNA follows: TGTGCCAGTAGTATGGGAGGGATATGGGAGCTGTTTTTT. It is translated as CASSMGGIWELFF.

The J gene is TRBJ2-2, the V gene TRBV28, with unresolved D. The CDR3 contains 15 residues. V was trimmed by 7 bases and J by 2 bases, leaving 14 bases between them. CDR1 and CDR2 from the germline V gene are MDHEN and SYDVKM. CDR3 residues: CASTLWAANTGELFF. DNA for the CDR3: TGTGCCAGCACCCTGTGGGCAGCTAACACCGGGGAGCTGTTTTTT.

The V gene is TRBV30, the J gene TRBJ1-1; no clear D. The CDR3 covers 13 residues. Germline CDR1 and CDR2: GTSNPN and SVGIG (reference sequence). V was clipped by 2 bases and J by 4 bases, with 11 bases between them. CDR3: CAWSYGEGTEAFF. DNA of the CDR3: TGTGCCTGGAGTTATGGGGAGGGCACTGAAGCTTTCTTT.

The chain carries TRBV7-2 and TRBJ1-2, with D possibly matching TRBD1 (6 bases). Per germline, CDR1 SGHTA and CDR2 FQGNSA. Trimming pared 5 bases from V and 6 bases from J, leaving 22 bases between. The CDR3 loop spans 16 amino acids. The CDR3 sequence: CASSPRNQGTFDGYTF. The CDR3 DNA is TGTGCCAGCAGCCCACGGAATCAGGGGACCTTCGATGGCTACACCTTC.

This clone was recorded a few times. J is TRBJ2-5 and V is TRBV11-2; D is ambiguous. The J call may be mistaken, given a closer DNA end match to TRBJ2-7. Germline V gene lookup returns CDR1 SGHAT and CDR2 FQNNGV. This CDR3 region has 13 residues. The chain's CDR3 is CASSLGSTYEQYF. The CDR3 nucleotides read TGTGCCAGCAGCTTGGGCAGTACCTACGAGCAGTACTTC.

The rearrangement joins TRBV5-1 to TRBJ2-7; 9 bases line up with TRBD1. With V trimmed by 4 bases and J by 6 bases, 8 bases remained unmatched. CDR3 length equals 14 residues. CDR1 is SGHRS, CDR2 YFSETQ, per germline. CDR3: CASSQGTGSGEQYF. In DNA form, the CDR3 reads TGCGCCAGCAGCCAAGGGACAGGGAGCGGCGAGCAGTACTTC.

The V call is TRBV6-1, the J call TRBJ2-3; 7 bases match TRBD1. V shed 3 bases and J 2 bases; nucleotides not matched to a gene: 5. CDR1 is MNHNS, CDR2 SASEGT, per germline. This CDR3 has 15 amino acids. The CDR3: CASSDEGALTDTQYF. For the CDR3, the DNA is TGTGCCAGCAGTGATGAGGGGGCCCTCACAGATACGCAGTATTTT.

This chain links TRBV6-1 with TRBJ1-5; possible D gene TRBD1, 5 bases. Germline V gene data show CDR1 as MNHNS and CDR2 as SASEGT. V lost 1 base and J 5 bases, leaving 9 bases between the germline ends. The CDR3 is 14 residues long. The CDR3 DNA is TGTGCCAGCAGTGAAGTGGGGCGACATCAGCCCCAGCATTTT. This sequence encodes CASSEVGRHQPQHF.

V usage is TRBV6-1 and J usage is TRBJ2-1; 9 bases align to TRBD2. Per the germline V gene, CDR1 is MNHNS and CDR2 is SASEGT. The CDR3 extends over 17 amino acids. Unmatched junction bases numbered 8, after V lost 1 base and J lost 4 bases. The CDR3 loop is CASSEDGGGAKYNEQFF. CDR3 bases: TGTGCCAGCAGTGAAGATGGCGGGGGGGCGAAATACAATGAGCAGTTCTTC.

This clone was counted only a few times. This chain uses TRBV13 with TRBJ1-2; D is ambiguous. The CDR3 length is 14 residues. Germline CDR1 is PRHDT and CDR2 is FYEKMQ (reference sequence). V was trimmed by 5 bases and J by 0 bases, leaving 10 bases between them. The CDR3 coding sequence is TGTGCCAGCAGCCTGCCAGGCTCTAACTATGGCTACACCTTC. This encodes CASSLPGSNYGYTF.

J is TRBJ2-3 and V is TRBV27; a possible D gene is TRBD1 (5 bases). The germline V gene encodes CDR1 MNHEY and CDR2 SMNVEV (reference sequence). This CDR3 spans 13 amino acids. Deletions cut 5 bases from V and 7 bases from J, with 13 bases between. The DNA of the CDR3 is TGTGCCAGCAGTCCCCAGGGCATTTATACGCAGTATTTT. Its translation is CASSPQGIYTQYF.

J is TRBJ2-5 and V is TRBV5-1; possible D gene TRBD1, 6 bases. CDR1 and CDR2 (germline): SGHRS, YFSETQ. This CDR3 is built from 13 residues. V lost 4 bases to trimming and J lost 2 bases, with 9 bases between them. The CDR3 DNA sequence: TGCGCCAGCAGCCCAGGACAGCAAGAGACCCAGTACTTC. It is translated as CASSPGQQETQYF.

The chain couples TRBV7-3 to TRBJ2-2, with D possibly being TRBD1 (7 bases). Germline CDR1 is SGHTA and CDR2 is FQGTGA. Deletions cut 5 bases from V and 8 bases from J, with 15 bases between. This CDR3 contains 14 residues. The CDR3 DNA is TGTGCCAGCAGCGGCGGGACAGCCTTAGGGGAGCTGTTTTTT. Protein sequence: CASSGGTALGELFF.

This rearrangement joins TRBV6-5 to TRBJ2-5; D ambiguous. TRBJ2-7 explains the end of the DNA better; the J call may be wrong. CDR1 is MNHEY and CDR2 is SVGAGI in the germline V gene. This CDR3 has 15 residues. DNA for the CDR3: TGTGCCAGCAGCGCCTGGACCGCTAGCTCCTACGAGCAGTACTTC. Residues: CASSAWTASSYEQYF.